This T cell receptor beta chain stems from a study of cytomegalovirus exposure and HLA in healthy donors. Regarding the study as a whole: In a later analysis, parvovirus B19, influenza, CMV and Epstein-Barr virus appeared linked to several top co-occurrence clusters. Looking again later, the authors saw that most CMV-associated TCR beta chains seemed HLA-restricted.

On this clone: The target antigen is unknown.

PCR used 60 Vbeta primers and 13 Jbeta primers. The repertoire was sequenced with immunoSEQ multiplex PCR; TCRdb's copy has only in-frame clones and lacks some. This sample has 86,000 or so clones; about four fifths occur once, and the top ten carry 14% to 15%. This CDR3 is 14 amino acids long. The germline gives CDR1 LNHDA, CDR2 SQIVND (reference sequence). V was pared by 8 bases and J by 4 bases, with 17 bases between. V gene TRBV19 combines with J gene TRBJ2-5; D may be TRBD1 (7 bases). The receptor was isolated from a woman in her 40s in good health and CMV-seropositive. Sequenced input: PBMCs. CDR3 bases: TGTGCCAGTTCCCGGAGGGGGCTGGGAGAGACCCAGTACTTC. Residues: CASSRRGLGETQYF.